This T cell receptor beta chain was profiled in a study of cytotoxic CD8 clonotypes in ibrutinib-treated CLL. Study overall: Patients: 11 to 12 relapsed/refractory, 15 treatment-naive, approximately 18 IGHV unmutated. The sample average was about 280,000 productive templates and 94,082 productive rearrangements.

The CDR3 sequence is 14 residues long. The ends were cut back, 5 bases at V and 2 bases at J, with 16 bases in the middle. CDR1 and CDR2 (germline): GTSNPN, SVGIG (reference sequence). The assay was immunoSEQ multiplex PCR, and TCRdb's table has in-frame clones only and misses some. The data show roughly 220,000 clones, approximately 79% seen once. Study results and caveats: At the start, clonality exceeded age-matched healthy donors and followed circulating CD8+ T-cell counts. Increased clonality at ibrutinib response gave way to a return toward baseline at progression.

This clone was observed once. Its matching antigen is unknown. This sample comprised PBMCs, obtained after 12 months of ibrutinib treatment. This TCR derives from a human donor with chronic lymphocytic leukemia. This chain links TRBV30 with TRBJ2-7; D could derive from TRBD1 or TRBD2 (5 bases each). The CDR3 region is CAWGAGALPYEQYF. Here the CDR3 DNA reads TGTGCCTGGGGAGCCGGGGCCCTACCCTACGAGCAGTACTTC.